This TCR beta chain was sequenced for a study of cytomegalovirus exposure and HLA in healthy donors. 13 Jbeta primers and 60 Vbeta primers were used for the PCR. Using immunoSEQ multiplex PCR, the repertoire was profiled, and TCRdb retains in-frame clones only, with some absent. The sample shows more than 150,000 clones, approximately 84% of them seen only once. CDR1 and CDR2 from the germline V gene are MNHNS and SASEGT. Trimming stripped 1 base from V and 1 base from J, with 5 bases between. CDR3 length: 14 residues. The chain recombines TRBV6-1 with TRBJ1-5; D gene ambiguous. Sequenced sample: PBMCs. This receptor was taken from a woman in her 50s in good health and CMV-seropositive. CDR3 amino acids: CASSEGQSNQPQHF. In nucleotides, the CDR3 is TGTGCCAGCAGTGAAGGCCAGAGCAATCAGCCCCAGCATTTT.